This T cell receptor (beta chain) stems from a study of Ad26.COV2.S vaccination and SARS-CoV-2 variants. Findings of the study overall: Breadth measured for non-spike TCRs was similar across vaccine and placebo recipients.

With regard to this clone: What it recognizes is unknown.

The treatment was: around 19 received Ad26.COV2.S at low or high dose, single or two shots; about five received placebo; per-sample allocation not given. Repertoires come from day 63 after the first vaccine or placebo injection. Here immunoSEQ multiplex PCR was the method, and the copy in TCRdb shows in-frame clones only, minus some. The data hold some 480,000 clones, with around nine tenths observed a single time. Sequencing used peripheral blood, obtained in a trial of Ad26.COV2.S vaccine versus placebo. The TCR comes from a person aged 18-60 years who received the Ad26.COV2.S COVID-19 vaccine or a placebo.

Here the CDR3 reads CASSPDRQLTEAFF. The CDR3, as DNA: TGTGCCAGCAGCCCTGACCGGCAGCTCACTGAAGCTTTCTTT. The J gene is TRBJ1-1, the V gene TRBV7-2, with unresolved D. V lost 5 bases to trimming and J lost 4 bases, with 14 bases between them. The germline V gene has CDR1 SGHTA and CDR2 FQGNSA. This CDR3 is 14 amino acids long.